This is a list of T cell receptor beta chains from one sample in a study of blood T cells in healthy people across ages. TCRdb analysed the 5' RACE reads with MiXCR anew, one entry per CDR3 protein. Of hundreds of thousands of distinct CDR3 sequences in the sample, under 65% are singletons; the top ten hold roughly 34%. The sample was blood. These TCRs come from a man in his fifties or sixties in good health. Each CDR3 is given with its conserved first and last residue. D genes are given only for firm matches. The size entry is marked missing in some rows and otherwise reads once, few, many or a size class.

clone_size,v_call,j_call,cdr3_length,d_call,cdr3_nt,cdr3_aa
-,TRBV5-5,TRBJ2-4,13,-,TGTGCCAGCAGCTTGGGAGGCTCGAACATTCAGTACTTC,CASSLGGSNIQYF
-,TRBV18,TRBJ2-1,17,-,TGTGCCAGCTCACCAATCGGAGGGGGCGCAACGTACAATGAGCAGTTCTTC,CASSPIGGGATYNEQFF
-,TRBV20-1,TRBJ1-4,14,-,TGCAGTGCTAGAGACCCAAGGGACGGGGAAAAACTGTTTTTT,CSARDPRDGEKLFF
once,TRBV20-1,TRBJ1-6,14,TRBD1,TGCAGTGCCAAGGGACAGGGAGAAAATTCACCCCTCCACTTT,CSAKGQGENSPLHF
-,TRBV9,TRBJ2-3,14,-,TGTGCCAGCAGCCCTAGAGGGACTACAGATACGCAGTATTTT,CASSPRGTTDTQYF
-,TRBV29-1,TRBJ2-1,13,TRBD1,TGCAGCGTTGATGTGGGACAGGGGAATGAGCAGTTCTTC,CSVDVGQGNEQFF
-,TRBV7-9,TRBJ2-3,14,TRBD1,TGTGCCAGCAGTTCCGGGACAGGGGGAGATACGCAGTATTTT,CASSSGTGGDTQYF
-,TRBV20-1,TRBJ2-7,14,-,TGCAGTGCTAGACTTAGGGGAGGCTCCTACGAGCAGTACTTC,CSARLRGGSYEQYF
many,TRBV15,TRBJ2-5,19,TRBD2,TGTGCCACCAGCAGAGATTTACCAGCGGGGGGGCTTAGGGAAGAGACCCAGTACTTC,CATSRDLPAGGLREETQYF
-,TRBV4-1,TRBJ1-4,18,-,TGCGCCAGCAGCCAAGGGCTTCGAGGGGCCGTAACTAATGAAAAACTGTTTTTT,CASSQGLRGAVTNEKLFF
-,TRBV5-1,TRBJ2-5,16,TRBD2,TGCGCCAGTCTAGCGGGAGGGCCCTCCGGGGGAGAGACCCAGTACTTC,CASLAGGPSGGETQYF
-,TRBV12-3/TRBV12-4,TRBJ1-1,16,-,TGTGCCAGCAGTTTAAAGGGGCCCCCGGGAGAGACTGAAGCTTTCTTT,CASSLKGPPGETEAFF
-,TRBV4-1,TRBJ2-5,17,TRBD2,TGCGCCAGCAGCCGAACCGGACTAGCGGGGGGGGAAGAGACCCAGTACTTC,CASSRTGLAGGEETQYF
-,TRBV12-3/TRBV12-4,TRBJ2-3,14,-,TGTGCCAGCAGCACAGGACCTAGCACAGATACGCAGTATTTT,CASSTGPSTDTQYF
many,TRBV29-1,TRBJ2-6,13,-,TGCAGCGTTCTTAGCTCTGGGGCCAACGTCCTGACTTTC,CSVLSSGANVLTF
-,TRBV20-1,TRBJ2-2,12,-,TGCAGTGCGGACGCAGGAACCGGGGAGCTGTTTTTT,CSADAGTGELFF
few,TRBV4-1,TRBJ1-2,13,-,TGCGCCAGCAGCCAAGTGCCTCTTTATGGCTACACCTTC,CASSQVPLYGYTF
-,TRBV21-1,TRBJ1-3,18,-,TGTGCCAGCAGCAAACATCGATCGACAGGGAGCTCTGGAAACACCATATATTTT,CASSKHRSTGSSGNTIYF
-,TRBV6-2/TRBV6-3,TRBJ1-1,12,TRBD1,TGTGCCAGCAGGACAGGGGCGACCGACCCTTTCTTT,CASRTGATDPFF
few,TRBV13,TRBJ2-3,13,-,TGTGCCAGCAGCCCTTCTAGCTCAGATACGCAGTATTTT,CASSPSSSDTQYF
few,TRBV29-1,TRBJ1-5,13,-,TGCAGCGTGGCCGGGACGACAAATCAGCCCCAGCATTTT,CSVAGTTNQPQHF
few,TRBV12-3/TRBV12-4,TRBJ1-5,13,-,TGTGCCAGCACCCGGGGGAGCAATCAGCCCCAGCATTTT,CASTRGSNQPQHF
few,TRBV29-1,TRBJ1-2,12,-,TGCAGCGTTGAGGCAGGGACCTATGGCTACACCTTC,CSVEAGTYGYTF
few,TRBV7-2,TRBJ2-7,15,-,TGTGCCAGCAGCTTAATCCAGGACAGCTCCTTCGGGCAGTACTTC,CASSLIQDSSFGQYF
-,TRBV14,TRBJ2-7,12,-,TGTGCCAGCAGCCCATATGGGTACGAGCAGTACTTC,CASSPYGYEQYF
-,TRBV28,TRBJ2-7,18,-,TGTGCCAGCACCTCGTGGGTGGCACTAAACAGGGATCTAAACGAGCAGTACTTC,CASTSWVALNRDLNEQYF
-,TRBV15,TRBJ1-1,13,-,TGTGCCACCAGCAGCAGGGTTAACACTGAAGCTTTCTTT,CATSSRVNTEAFF
-,TRBV6-1,TRBJ2-1,14,TRBD2,TGTGCCAGCACCACCTGGCGGGGGGGGTATGAGCAGTTCTTC,CASTTWRGGYEQFF
-,TRBV10-3,TRBJ1-1,14,-,TGTGCCATCAGTGAGTCCTCCCCGGGAAGTGAAGCTTTCTTT,CAISESSPGSEAFF
-,TRBV5-1,TRBJ2-5,13,-,TGCGCCAGCAGACCCTCTAGCGAAGAGACCCAGTACTTC,CASRPSSEETQYF
few,TRBV29-1,TRBJ1-2,14,TRBD1,TGCAGCGTTGAAGCCCTCGGACAGGGAGAGGGCTACACCTTC,CSVEALGQGEGYTF
many,TRBV19,TRBJ2-6,15,-,TGTGCCAGTAGTATAGGGGATTCTGGGGCCAACGTCCTGACTTTC,CASSIGDSGANVLTF
-,TRBV28,TRBJ2-2,15,TRBD1,TGTGCCAGCACACTGTATCAGGGGGACACCGGGGAGCTGTTTTTT,CASTLYQGDTGELFF
-,TRBV10-3,TRBJ2-1,16,TRBD2,TGTGCCATCAGTGACCCTAGCGGGGGCTTCTACAATGAGCAGTTCTTC,CAISDPSGGFYNEQFF
many,TRBV4-1,TRBJ1-2,14,-,TGCGCCAGCAGCCAAGGACTGGCAAACTATGGCTACACCTTC,CASSQGLANYGYTF
-,TRBV4-1,TRBJ2-5,17,TRBD2,TGCGCCAGCAGTGGGACTAGCGGGGGAGGGTTGGGAGAGACCCAGTACTTC,CASSGTSGGGLGETQYF
few,TRBV14,TRBJ2-1,13,-,TGTGCCAGCAGCTATGCGGGCAGAAATGAGCAGTTCTTC,CASSYAGRNEQFF
-,TRBV15,TRBJ2-7,15,-,TGTGCCACCAGCAGAGATGTGAAGGGAACTTACGAGCAGTACTTC,CATSRDVKGTYEQYF
-,TRBV15,TRBJ2-5,18,-,TGTGCCACCAGCAGAGATGGTTCCGGGGGAACTACCCAAGAGACCCAGTACTTC,CATSRDGSGGTTQETQYF
-,TRBV7-9,TRBJ2-5,14,TRBD1,TGTGCCAGCCGCTTAAGGACAGGGCAAGAGACCCAGTACTTC,CASRLRTGQETQYF
-,TRBV11-2,TRBJ2-1,16,TRBD2,TGTGCCAGCAGCTTTTCACTAGCGACCACCTACAATGAGCAGTTCTTC,CASSFSLATTYNEQFF
-,TRBV6-5,TRBJ2-7,15,-,TGTGCCAGCAGTTACGGGGGAGCCCTTTACAATGAGCAGTACTTC,CASSYGGALYNEQYF
-,TRBV11-2,TRBJ1-1,14,-,TGTGCCAGCAGCTTATCCCACGGGGGTACTGAAGCTTTCTTT,CASSLSHGGTEAFF
-,TRBV20-1,TRBJ2-5,11,-,TGCAGTGCCCTCTCTAAAGAGACCCAGTACTTC,CSALSKETQYF
-,TRBV5-6,TRBJ1-2,14,-,TGTGCCAGCAGCTTGATCGGCCCCAACTATGGCTACACCTTC,CASSLIGPNYGYTF
-,TRBV7-6,TRBJ2-3,11,TRBD1,TGTGCCAGCCCGGTCGGGACAGCGCAGTATTTT,CASPVGTAQYF